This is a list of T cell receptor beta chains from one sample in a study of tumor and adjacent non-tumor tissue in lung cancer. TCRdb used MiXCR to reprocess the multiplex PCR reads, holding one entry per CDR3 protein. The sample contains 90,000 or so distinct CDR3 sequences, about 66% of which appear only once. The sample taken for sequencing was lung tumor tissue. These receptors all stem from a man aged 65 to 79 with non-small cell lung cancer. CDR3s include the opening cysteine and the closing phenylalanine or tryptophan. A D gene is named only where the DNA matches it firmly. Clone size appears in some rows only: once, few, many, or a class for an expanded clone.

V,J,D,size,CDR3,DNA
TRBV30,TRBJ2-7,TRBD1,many,CAWTDVAGGVQYF,TGTGCCTGGACCGACGTAGCAGGGGGCGTGCAGTACTTC
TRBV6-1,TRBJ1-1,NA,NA,CANTLERGMPAVF,TGTGCCAATACCTTGGAAAGGGGCATGCCGGCTGTCTTT
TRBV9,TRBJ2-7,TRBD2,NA,CASSGETSGAYEQYF,TGTGCCAGTAGCGGAGAGACTAGCGGAGCCTACGAGCAGTACTTC
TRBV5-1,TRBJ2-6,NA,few,CASSFRGSGANVLTF,TGCGCCAGCAGCTTCAGGGGTTCTGGGGCCAACGTCCTGACTTTC
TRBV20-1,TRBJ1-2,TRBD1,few,CSATVQGKGTGGGDYGYTF,TGCAGTGCTACCGTCCAGGGCAAGGGGACAGGGGGAGGTGACTATGGCTACACCTTC
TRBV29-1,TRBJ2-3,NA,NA,CSVRVGGTDTQYF,TGCAGCGTTCGTGTAGGGGGCACAGATACGCAGTATTTT
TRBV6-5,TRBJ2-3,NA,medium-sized,CASSQGGQAGAQYF,TGTGCCAGCAGCCAGGGGGGTCAGGCTGGAGCGCAGTATTTT
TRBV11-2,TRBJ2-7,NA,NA,CASSLVGSSGYEQYF,TGTGCCAGCAGCTTAGTAGGGTCCTCAGGTTATGAGCAGTACTTC
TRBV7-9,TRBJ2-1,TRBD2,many,CASSSRAGGAYNEQFF,TGTGCCAGCAGCTCAAGGGCGGGGGGGGCCTACAATGAGCAGTTCTTC
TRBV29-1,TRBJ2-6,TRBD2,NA,CSVSAGGSGANVLTF,TGCAGCGTGTCAGCGGGGGGCTCTGGGGCCAACGTCCTGACTTTC
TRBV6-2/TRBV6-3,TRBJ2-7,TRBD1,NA,CASSPRQGTYKQYF,TGTGCCAGTAGCCCTCGACAGGGAACCTACAAGCAGTACTTC
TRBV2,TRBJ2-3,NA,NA,CASRGDGGGTDAQYF,TGTGCCAGTAGAGGGGACGGGGGAGGCACAGATGCGCAGTATTTT
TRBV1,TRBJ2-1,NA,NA,CSSIRQGRVLPGNEQFF,TGCAGCAGCATCCGACAGGGGAGGGTTCTACCTGGGAATGAGCAGTTCTTC
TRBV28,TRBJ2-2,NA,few,CASSLGRAHGELFF,TGTGCCAGCAGTTTAGGCAGGGCCCACGGGGAGCTGTTTTTT
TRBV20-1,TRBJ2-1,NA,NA,CSARQRGRGDEQFF,TGCAGTGCTAGACAGAGGGGAAGGGGGGATGAGCAGTTCTTC
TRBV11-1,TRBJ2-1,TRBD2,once,CASSFARQISSGGAREQFF,TGTGCCAGCAGCTTCGCGAGACAGATTTCTAGCGGGGGGGCACGTGAGCAGTTCTTC
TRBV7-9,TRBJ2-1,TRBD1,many,CASSKQGFRNEQFF,TGTGCCAGCAGCAAACAGGGGTTCCGCAATGAGCAGTTCTTC
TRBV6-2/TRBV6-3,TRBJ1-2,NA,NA,CTSRPGGQSYGYTF,TGTACCAGCAGGCCCGGAGGCCAGAGCTATGGCTACACCTTC
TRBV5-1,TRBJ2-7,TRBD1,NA,CASSLCRGNNEQYF,TGCGCCAGCAGCTTGTGCAGGGGGAACAACGAGCAGTACTTC
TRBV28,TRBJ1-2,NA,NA,CTSSLRRSIGYTF,TGTACCAGCAGTTTGAGACGGTCTATAGGCTACACCTTC
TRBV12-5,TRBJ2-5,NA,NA,CASGRGRALQGTQYF,TGTGCCAGTGGCCGGGGGAGAGCACTACAAGGGACCCAGTACTTC
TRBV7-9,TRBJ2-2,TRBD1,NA,CAGSPRQGSGELFF,TGCGCCGGCAGCCCCAGACAGGGGTCCGGGGAGCTGTTTTTT
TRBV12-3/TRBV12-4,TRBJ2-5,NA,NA,CASTPHGDRETQYF,TGTGCCAGCACCCCCCATGGGGATCGAGAGACCCAATACTTC
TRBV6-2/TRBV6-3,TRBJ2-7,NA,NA,CAIRIVYEQYF,TGTGCCATCCGGATAGTCTACGAGCAGTACTTC
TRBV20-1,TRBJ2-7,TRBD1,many,CSAQDRVGLYEQYF,TGCAGTGCTCAGGACAGGGTGGGTCTCTACGAGCAGTACTTC
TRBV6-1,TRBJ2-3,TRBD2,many,CASSGGLAGGDTQYF,TGTGCCAGCAGTGGAGGACTAGCGGGAGGAGATACGCAGTATTTT
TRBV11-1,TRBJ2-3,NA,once,CASSSGGGDTRYF,TGTGCCAGCAGCTCTGGAGGAGGAGATACGCGGTATTTT
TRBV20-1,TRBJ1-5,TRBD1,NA,CSAPDREGNQPQHF,TGCAGTGCCCCGGACAGGGAGGGCAATCAGCCCCAGCATTTT
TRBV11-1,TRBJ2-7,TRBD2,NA,CASSFADGGAYELYF,TGTGCCAGCAGCTTCGCAGACGGGGGGGCTTACGAGCTGTATTTC
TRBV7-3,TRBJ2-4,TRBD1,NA,CASSRTGAQGQNIQYF,TGTGCCAGCAGCCGAACAGGGGCCCAGGGTCAAAACATTCAGTACTTC
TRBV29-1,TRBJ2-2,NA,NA,CGVDGQQASGEPFF,TGCGGCGTTGACGGTCAGCAGGCGTCCGGGGAGCCATTTTTT
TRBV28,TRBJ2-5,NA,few,CASSPLVPIQQETQYF,TGTGCCAGCAGTCCCCTGGTTCCGATACAACAAGAGACCCAGTACTTC
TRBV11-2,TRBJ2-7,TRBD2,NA,CTSSLDLAGGSARYF,TGTACTAGCAGCTTAGATTTAGCGGGGGGCTCCGCTCGGTACTTC
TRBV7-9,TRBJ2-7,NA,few,CASSSSGPPLGYEQYF,TGTGCCAGCAGCTCAAGTGGCCCCCCCTTAGGCTACGAGCAGTACTTC
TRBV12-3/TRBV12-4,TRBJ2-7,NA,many,CASSLEGSPFSYEQYF,TGTGCCAGCAGTTTGGAGGGTAGTCCGTTCTCCTACGAGCAGTACTTC
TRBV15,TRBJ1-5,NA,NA,CATSRGQGYQPQHF,TGTGCCACCAGCAGAGGTCAGGGCTATCAGCCCCAGCATTTT
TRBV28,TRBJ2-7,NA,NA,CANSLRGYEQYF,TGTGCCAACAGTTTAAGAGGCTACGAGCAGTACTTC
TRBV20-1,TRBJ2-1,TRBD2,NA,CGAKGLADYNEQFF,TGCGGTGCTAAGGGACTAGCGGATTACAATGAGCAGTTCTTC
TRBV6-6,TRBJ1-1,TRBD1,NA,CASNVGQGGKAFF,TGTGCCAGCAATGTTGGACAGGGGGGAAAAGCTTTTTTT
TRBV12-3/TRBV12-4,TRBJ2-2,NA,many,CAGYKDGELFF,TGTGCCGGGTATAAGGACGGGGAGCTGTTTTTT